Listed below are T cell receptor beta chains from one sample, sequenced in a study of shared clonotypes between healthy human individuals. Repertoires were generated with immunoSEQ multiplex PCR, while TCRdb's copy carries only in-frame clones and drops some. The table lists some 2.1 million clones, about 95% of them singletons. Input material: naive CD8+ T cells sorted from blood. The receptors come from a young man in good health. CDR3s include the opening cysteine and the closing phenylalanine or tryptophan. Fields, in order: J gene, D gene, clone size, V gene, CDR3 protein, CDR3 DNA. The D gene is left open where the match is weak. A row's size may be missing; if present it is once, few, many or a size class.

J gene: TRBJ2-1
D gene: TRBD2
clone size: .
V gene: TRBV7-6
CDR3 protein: CASSLILAGNEQFF
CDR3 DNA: TGTGCCAGCAGCTTGATTTTAGCGGGGAATGAGCAGTTCTTC

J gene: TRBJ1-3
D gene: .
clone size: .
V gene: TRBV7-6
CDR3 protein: CASSHVTASGNTIYF
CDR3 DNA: TGTGCCAGCAGCCATGTGACAGCCTCTGGAAACACCATATATTTT

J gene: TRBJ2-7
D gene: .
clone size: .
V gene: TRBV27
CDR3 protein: CASSRAPGTGTYEQYF
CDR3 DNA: TGTGCCAGCAGTCGGGCCCCCGGGACCGGAACCTACGAGCAGTACTTC

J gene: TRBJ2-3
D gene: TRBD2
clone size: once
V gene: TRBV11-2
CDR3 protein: CASSRQGGGTDTQYF
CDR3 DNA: TGTGCCAGCAGCCGCCAGGGAGGGGGCACAGATACGCAGTATTTT

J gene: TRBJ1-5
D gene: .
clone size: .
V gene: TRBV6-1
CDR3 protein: CASSDLRARGRYSNQPQHF
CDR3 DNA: TGTGCCAGCAGTGACCTTAGGGCAAGGGGACGTTATAGCAATCAGCCCCAGCATTTT

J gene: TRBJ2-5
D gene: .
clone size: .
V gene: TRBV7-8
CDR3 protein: CASSLDRQETQYF
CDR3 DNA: TGTGCCAGCAGCCTAGACAGGCAGGAGACCCAGTACTTC

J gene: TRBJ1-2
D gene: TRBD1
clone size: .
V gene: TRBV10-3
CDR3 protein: CAISRPDRGYGYTF
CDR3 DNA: TGTGCCATCAGTCGCCCGGACAGGGGGTATGGCTACACCTTC

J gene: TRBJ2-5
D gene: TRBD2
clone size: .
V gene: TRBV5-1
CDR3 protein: CASSELAGWWETQYF
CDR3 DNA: TGCGCCAGCAGCGAACTAGCGGGGTGGTGGGAGACCCAGTACTTC

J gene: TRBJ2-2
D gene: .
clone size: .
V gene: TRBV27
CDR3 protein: CASSLLGSTGELFF
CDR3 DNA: TGTGCCAGCAGTTTATTGGGGTCCACCGGGGAGCTGTTTTTT

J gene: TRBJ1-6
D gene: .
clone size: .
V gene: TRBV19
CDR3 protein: CASSSDWNSPLHF
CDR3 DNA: TGTGCCAGTAGTTCCGACTGGAATTCACCCCTCCACTTT

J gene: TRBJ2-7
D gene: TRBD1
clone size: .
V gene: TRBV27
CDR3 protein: CASSLGQGSYEQYF
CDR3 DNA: TGTGCCAGCAGTCTGGGACAGGGCTCCTACGAGCAGTACTTC

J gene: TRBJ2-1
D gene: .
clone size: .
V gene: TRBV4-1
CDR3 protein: CASSQEELLTPEQFF
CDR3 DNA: TGCGCCAGCAGCCAAGAGGAACTATTGACCCCTGAGCAGTTCTTC

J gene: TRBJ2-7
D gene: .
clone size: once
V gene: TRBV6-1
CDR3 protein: CASSEFAGGAYEQYF
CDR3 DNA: TGTGCCAGCAGTGAATTCGCAGGGGGGGCCTACGAGCAGTACTTC

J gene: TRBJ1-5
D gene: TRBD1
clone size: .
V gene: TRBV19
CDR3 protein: CASSPGQGAWQPQHF
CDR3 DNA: TGTGCCAGTAGCCCCGGTCAGGGGGCTTGGCAGCCCCAGCATTTT

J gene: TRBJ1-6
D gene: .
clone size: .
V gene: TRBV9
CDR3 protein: CASSVGGSVAYNSPLHF
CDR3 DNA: TGTGCCAGCAGCGTAGGTGGCAGCGTGGCCTATAATTCACCCCTCCACTTT

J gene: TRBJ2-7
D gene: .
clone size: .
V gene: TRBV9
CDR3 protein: CASSVGGSDYEQYF
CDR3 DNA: TGTGCCAGCAGCGTAGGAGGTAGCGACTACGAGCAGTACTTC

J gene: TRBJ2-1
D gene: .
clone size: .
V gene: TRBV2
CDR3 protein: CASSDPGQYNEQFF
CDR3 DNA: TGTGCCAGCAGTGACCCGGGACAATACAATGAGCAGTTCTTC

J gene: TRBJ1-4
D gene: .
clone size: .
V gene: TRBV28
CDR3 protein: CASRLLLNEKLFF
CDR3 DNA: TGTGCCAGCCGTTTGCTACTGAATGAAAAACTGTTTTTT

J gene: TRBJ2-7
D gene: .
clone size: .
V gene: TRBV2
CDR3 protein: CASSELASFYEQYF
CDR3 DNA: TGTGCCAGCAGTGAACTAGCAAGTTTCTACGAGCAGTACTTC

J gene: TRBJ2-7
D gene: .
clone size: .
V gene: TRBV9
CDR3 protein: CASSVAGLSYEQYF
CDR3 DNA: TGTGCCAGCAGCGTAGCCGGCCTCTCCTACGAGCAGTACTTC

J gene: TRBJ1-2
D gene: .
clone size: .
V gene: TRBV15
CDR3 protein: CATSFDSGANYGYTF
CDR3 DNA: TGTGCCACCAGCTTTGACAGTGGCGCTAACTATGGCTACACCTTC

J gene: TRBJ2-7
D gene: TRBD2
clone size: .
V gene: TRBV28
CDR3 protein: CASSGGTSTYEQYF
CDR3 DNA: TGTGCCAGCTCGGGGGGGACATCGACCTACGAGCAGTACTTC

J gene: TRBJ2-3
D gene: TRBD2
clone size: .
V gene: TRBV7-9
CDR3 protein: CASSLSGLATSTDTQYF
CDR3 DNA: TGTGCCAGCAGCTTAAGCGGACTAGCGACTAGCACAGATACGCAGTATTTT

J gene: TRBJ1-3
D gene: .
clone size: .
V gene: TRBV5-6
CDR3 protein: CASSLSVPDGNTIYF
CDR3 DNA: TGTGCCAGCAGCTTGAGTGTCCCGGACGGAAACACCATATATTTT

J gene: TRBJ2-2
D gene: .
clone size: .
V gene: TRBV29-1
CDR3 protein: CSVEGERESVNTGELFF
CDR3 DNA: TGCAGCGTTGAAGGCGAGAGGGAAAGTGTGAACACCGGGGAGCTGTTTTTT

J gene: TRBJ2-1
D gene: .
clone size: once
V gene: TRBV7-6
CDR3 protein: CASSLVGYNEQFF
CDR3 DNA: TGTGCCAGCAGCTTAGTAGGTTACAATGAGCAGTTCTTC

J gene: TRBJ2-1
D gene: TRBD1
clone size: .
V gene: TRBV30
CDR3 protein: CAWSYSGTGQELERNEQFF
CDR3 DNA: TGTGCCTGGAGTTATTCCGGGACAGGGCAGGAGTTGGAGAGGAATGAGCAGTTCTTC

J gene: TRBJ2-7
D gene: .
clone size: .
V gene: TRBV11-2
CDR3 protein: CASSLVGGAYEQYF
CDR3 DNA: TGTGCCAGCAGTTTAGTAGGGGGTGCCTACGAGCAGTACTTC

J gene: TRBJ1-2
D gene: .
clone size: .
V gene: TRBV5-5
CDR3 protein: CASSLEQGYGYTF
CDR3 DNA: TGTGCCAGCAGCTTGGAACAGGGCTATGGCTACACCTTC

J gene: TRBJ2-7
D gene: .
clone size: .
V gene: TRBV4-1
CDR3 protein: CASSQDAGSYEQYF
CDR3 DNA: TGCGCCAGCAGCCAAGATGCGGGGAGCTACGAGCAGTACTTC

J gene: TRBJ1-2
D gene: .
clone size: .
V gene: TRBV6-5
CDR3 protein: CASSYSAGERGFGYTF
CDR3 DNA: TGTGCCAGCAGTTACTCGGCGGGAGAGCGTGGGTTTGGCTACACCTTC

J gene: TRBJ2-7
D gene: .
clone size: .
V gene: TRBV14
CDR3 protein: CASSPGQGPYEQYF
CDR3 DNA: TGTGCCAGCAGCCCCGGGCAGGGCCCCTACGAGCAGTACTTC

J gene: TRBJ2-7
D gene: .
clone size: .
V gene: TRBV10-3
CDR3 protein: CAIRADSYEQYF
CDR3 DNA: TGTGCCATCAGAGCGGACAGCTACGAGCAGTACTTC

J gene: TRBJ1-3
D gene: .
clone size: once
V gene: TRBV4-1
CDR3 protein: CASSQERDSGNTIYF
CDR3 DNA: TGCGCCAGCAGCCAAGAGAGGGACTCTGGAAACACCATATATTTT

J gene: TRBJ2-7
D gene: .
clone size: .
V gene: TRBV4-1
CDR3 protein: CASSQDPAGFYEQYF
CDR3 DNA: TGCGCCAGCAGCCAAGATCCCGCAGGATTCTACGAGCAGTACTTC